This is a list of T cell receptor beta chains from one sample in a study of spatial heterogeneity in lung cancer. TCRdb itself ran the 5' RACE reads through MiXCR, one entry per CDR3 protein. The profile covers 20,000 to 25,000 distinct CDR3 sequences, with approximately 4.6% appearing a single time and over 7% taken by the ten largest. The sample consisted of PBMCs, taken at surgery. The source is a male donor with early-stage non-small cell lung cancer. Both conserved end residues are part of each CDR3. Fields, in order: J gene, V gene, CDR3 protein.

j_call: TRBJ2-1
v_call: TRBV4-1
cdr3_aa: CASSQDSGGAGEQFF

j_call: TRBJ2-7
v_call: TRBV27
cdr3_aa: CASRPAYSYEQYF

j_call: TRBJ2-3
v_call: TRBV6-2/TRBV6-3
cdr3_aa: CASSYAGVSTDTQYF

j_call: TRBJ1-5
v_call: TRBV18
cdr3_aa: CASSPRTGGDQPQHF

j_call: TRBJ2-1
v_call: TRBV6-2/TRBV6-3
cdr3_aa: CASSYGEREGTYNEQFF

j_call: TRBJ2-7
v_call: TRBV24-1
cdr3_aa: CATAVWATRSEQYF

j_call: TRBJ2-5
v_call: TRBV15
cdr3_aa: CATSREQQETQYF

j_call: TRBJ1-1
v_call: TRBV12-5
cdr3_aa: CASGLGTNTEAFF

j_call: TRBJ2-7
v_call: TRBV7-2
cdr3_aa: CASSLYQRAYEQYF

j_call: TRBJ2-2
v_call: TRBV27
cdr3_aa: CASSLGQGISGELFF

j_call: TRBJ1-2
v_call: TRBV6-2/TRBV6-3
cdr3_aa: CASSRDRAFYGYTF

j_call: TRBJ1-6
v_call: TRBV6-1
cdr3_aa: CASSDYRGNSPLHF

j_call: TRBJ2-3
v_call: TRBV7-2
cdr3_aa: CASSWTEADTQYF

j_call: TRBJ2-7
v_call: TRBV28
cdr3_aa: CASGLDRRTYEQYF

j_call: TRBJ1-5
v_call: TRBV28
cdr3_aa: CASSLRALNQPQHF

j_call: TRBJ2-7
v_call: TRBV28
cdr3_aa: CASSLPGQYEQYF

j_call: TRBJ2-3
v_call: TRBV5-1
cdr3_aa: CASSRRTVSSTDTQYF

j_call: TRBJ2-7
v_call: TRBV2
cdr3_aa: CASRASQRTYEQYF

j_call: TRBJ2-3
v_call: TRBV10-1
cdr3_aa: CASSRDGTADTQYF

j_call: TRBJ2-1
v_call: TRBV4-1
cdr3_aa: CASSLSRDNYNEQFF

j_call: TRBJ2-2
v_call: TRBV4-3
cdr3_aa: CASSQGPITGELFF

j_call: TRBJ1-1
v_call: TRBV7-3
cdr3_aa: CASSLDPMGDEAFF

j_call: TRBJ1-1
v_call: TRBV27
cdr3_aa: CASRTNIPLLNTEAFF

j_call: TRBJ2-7
v_call: TRBV23-1
cdr3_aa: CASSQSTGKDSYEQYF

j_call: TRBJ1-1
v_call: TRBV28
cdr3_aa: CASRSVNTEAFF

j_call: TRBJ1-2
v_call: TRBV7-3
cdr3_aa: CASSFGTGSYRGYTF

j_call: TRBJ2-7
v_call: TRBV20-1
cdr3_aa: CSAGPTSGMITEQYF

j_call: TRBJ2-7
v_call: TRBV11-2
cdr3_aa: CASSLYFGGAYEQYF

j_call: TRBJ1-1
v_call: TRBV4-3
cdr3_aa: CASSQEDRVNTEAFF

j_call: TRBJ1-6
v_call: TRBV4-1
cdr3_aa: CASSQDRDRRGSYNSPLHF

j_call: TRBJ1-1
v_call: TRBV27
cdr3_aa: CASRTLGAGNTEAFF

j_call: TRBJ2-4
v_call: TRBV5-1
cdr3_aa: CASSPRGRGENIQYF

j_call: TRBJ2-2
v_call: TRBV7-3
cdr3_aa: CASSSPNGRGLAGTWNTGELFF

j_call: TRBJ2-1
v_call: TRBV20-1
cdr3_aa: CSAEGARWEQFF

j_call: TRBJ1-1
v_call: TRBV20-1
cdr3_aa: CSARRPGLGTEAFF

j_call: TRBJ2-5
v_call: TRBV28
cdr3_aa: CASSDGRNQETQYF

j_call: TRBJ2-1
v_call: TRBV20-1
cdr3_aa: CSASASGSNEQFF

j_call: TRBJ2-2
v_call: TRBV27
cdr3_aa: CASRGVWTGELFF

j_call: TRBJ1-1
v_call: TRBV12-3/TRBV12-4
cdr3_aa: CASRHTGTSFF

j_call: TRBJ1-3
v_call: TRBV28
cdr3_aa: CASSFRSSSGNTIYF

j_call: TRBJ2-5
v_call: TRBV9
cdr3_aa: CASSVEGRETQYF

j_call: TRBJ1-4
v_call: TRBV27
cdr3_aa: CASSLSIGAGFEKLFF

j_call: TRBJ2-4
v_call: TRBV2
cdr3_aa: CASSENYPRARAKNIQYF

j_call: TRBJ1-5
v_call: TRBV4-2
cdr3_aa: CASSQAGSVQPQHF

j_call: TRBJ2-5
v_call: TRBV20-1
cdr3_aa: CSARTTQETQYF

j_call: TRBJ2-7
v_call: TRBV7-9
cdr3_aa: CASSLVVTGAHEQYF

j_call: TRBJ1-1
v_call: TRBV6-1
cdr3_aa: CASSEVLNTEAFF

j_call: TRBJ1-3
v_call: TRBV6-5
cdr3_aa: CASSYGRGAGNTIYF

j_call: TRBJ1-6
v_call: TRBV24-1
cdr3_aa: CATSTSGNSPLHF